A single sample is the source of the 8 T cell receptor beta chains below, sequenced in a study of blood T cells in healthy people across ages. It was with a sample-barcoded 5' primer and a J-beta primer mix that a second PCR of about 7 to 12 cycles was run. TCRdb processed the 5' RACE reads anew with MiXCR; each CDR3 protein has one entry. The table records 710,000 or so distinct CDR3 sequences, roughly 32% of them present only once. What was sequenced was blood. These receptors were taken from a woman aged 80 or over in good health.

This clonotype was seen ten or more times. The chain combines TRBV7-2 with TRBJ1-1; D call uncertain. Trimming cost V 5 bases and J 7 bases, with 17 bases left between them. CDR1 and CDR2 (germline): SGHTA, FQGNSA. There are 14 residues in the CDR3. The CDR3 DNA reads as TGTGCCAGCAGCGAGGCATTAAGGGTTGGTGAAGCTTTCTTT. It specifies CASSEALRVGEAFF.

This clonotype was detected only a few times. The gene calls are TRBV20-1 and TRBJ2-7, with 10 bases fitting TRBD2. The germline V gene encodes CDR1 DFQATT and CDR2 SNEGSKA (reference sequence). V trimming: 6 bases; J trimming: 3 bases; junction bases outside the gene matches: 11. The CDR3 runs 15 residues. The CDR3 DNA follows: TGCAGTGCCTCGGGTCTAACTAGCGGGGACTACGAGCAGTACTTC. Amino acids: CSASGLTSGDYEQYF.

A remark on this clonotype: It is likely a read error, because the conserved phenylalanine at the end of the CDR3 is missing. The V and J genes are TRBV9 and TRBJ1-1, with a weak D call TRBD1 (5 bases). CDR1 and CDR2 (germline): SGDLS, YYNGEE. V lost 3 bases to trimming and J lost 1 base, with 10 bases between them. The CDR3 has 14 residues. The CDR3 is CASSAGGENTEAFS. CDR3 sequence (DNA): TGTGCCAGCAGCGCGGGGGGGGAGAACACTGAAGCTTTCTCT.

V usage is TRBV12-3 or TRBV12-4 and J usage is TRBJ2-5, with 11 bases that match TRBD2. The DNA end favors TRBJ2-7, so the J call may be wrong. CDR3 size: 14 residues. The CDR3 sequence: CASTSGLAANEQYF. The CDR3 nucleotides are TGTGCCAGTACCTCGGGACTAGCGGCCAACGAGCAGTACTTC.

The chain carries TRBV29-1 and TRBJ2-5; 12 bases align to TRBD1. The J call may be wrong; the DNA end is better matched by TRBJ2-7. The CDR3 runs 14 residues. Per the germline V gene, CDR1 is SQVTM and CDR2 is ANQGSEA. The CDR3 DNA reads TGCAGCGTGGAACCGGGACAGGGGGCGGACGAGCAGTACTTC. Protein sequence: CSVEPGQGADEQYF.

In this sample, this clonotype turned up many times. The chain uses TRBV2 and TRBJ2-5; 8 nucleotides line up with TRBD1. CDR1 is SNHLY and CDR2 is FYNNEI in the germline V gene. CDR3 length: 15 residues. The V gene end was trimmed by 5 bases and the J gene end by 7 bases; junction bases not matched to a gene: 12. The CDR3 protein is CASSPRDRPAGTQYF. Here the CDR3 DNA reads TGTGCCAGCAGTCCCCGGGACAGGCCCGCGGGGACCCAGTACTTC.

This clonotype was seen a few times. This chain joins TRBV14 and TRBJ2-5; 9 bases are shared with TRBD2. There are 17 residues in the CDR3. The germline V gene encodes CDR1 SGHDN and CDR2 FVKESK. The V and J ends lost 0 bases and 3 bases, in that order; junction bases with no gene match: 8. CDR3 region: CASSQEIGGGVKETQYF. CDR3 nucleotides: TGTGCCAGCAGCCAAGAGATTGGCGGGGGGGTTAAAGAGACCCAGTACTTC.

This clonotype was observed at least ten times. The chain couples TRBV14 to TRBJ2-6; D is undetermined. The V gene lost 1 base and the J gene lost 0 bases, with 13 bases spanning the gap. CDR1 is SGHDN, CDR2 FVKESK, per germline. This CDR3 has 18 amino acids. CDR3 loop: CASSQALPPVSGANVLTF. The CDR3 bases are TGTGCCAGCAGCCAAGCCCTCCCCCCCGTCTCTGGGGCCAACGTCCTGACTTTC.